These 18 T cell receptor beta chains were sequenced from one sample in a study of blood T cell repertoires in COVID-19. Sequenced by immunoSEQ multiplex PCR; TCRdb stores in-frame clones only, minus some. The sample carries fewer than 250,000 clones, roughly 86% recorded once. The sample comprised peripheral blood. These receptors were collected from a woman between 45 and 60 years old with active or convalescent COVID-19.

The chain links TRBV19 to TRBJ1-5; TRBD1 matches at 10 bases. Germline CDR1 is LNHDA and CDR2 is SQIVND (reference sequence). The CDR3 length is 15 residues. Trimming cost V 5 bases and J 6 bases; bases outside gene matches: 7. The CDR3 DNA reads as TGTGCCAGTAGTGACAGGGGGCGCTTGGGTCAGCCCCAGCATTTT. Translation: CASSDRGRLGQPQHF.

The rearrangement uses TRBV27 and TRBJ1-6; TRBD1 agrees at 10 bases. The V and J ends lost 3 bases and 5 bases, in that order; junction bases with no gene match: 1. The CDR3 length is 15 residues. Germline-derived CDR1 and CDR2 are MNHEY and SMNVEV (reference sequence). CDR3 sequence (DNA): TGTGCCAGCAGTTTGGGGACAGGGGATAATTCACCCCTCCACTTT. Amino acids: CASSLGTGDNSPLHF.

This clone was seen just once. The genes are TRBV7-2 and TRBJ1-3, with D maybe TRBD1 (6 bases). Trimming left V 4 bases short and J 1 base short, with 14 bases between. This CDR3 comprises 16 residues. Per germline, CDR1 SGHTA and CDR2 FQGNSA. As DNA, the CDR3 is TGTGCCAGCAGCTGGCGGGGGGGGGCTTCTGGAAACACCATATATTTT. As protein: CASSWRGGASGNTIYF.

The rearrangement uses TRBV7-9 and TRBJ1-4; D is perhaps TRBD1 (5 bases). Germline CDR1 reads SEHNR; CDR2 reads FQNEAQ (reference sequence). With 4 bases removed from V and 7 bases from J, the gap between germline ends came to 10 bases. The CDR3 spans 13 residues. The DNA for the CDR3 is TGTGCCAGCAGCTCCCAGGGTGTTGAAAAACTGTTTTTT. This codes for CASSSQGVEKLFF.

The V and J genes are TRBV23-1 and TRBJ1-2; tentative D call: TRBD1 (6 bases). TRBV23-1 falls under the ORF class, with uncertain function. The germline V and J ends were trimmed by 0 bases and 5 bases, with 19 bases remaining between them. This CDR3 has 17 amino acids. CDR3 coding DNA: TGCGCCAGCAGTCAATCCACACAGGGTATACGTCTATATGGCTACACCTTC. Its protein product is CASSQSTQGIRLYGYTF.

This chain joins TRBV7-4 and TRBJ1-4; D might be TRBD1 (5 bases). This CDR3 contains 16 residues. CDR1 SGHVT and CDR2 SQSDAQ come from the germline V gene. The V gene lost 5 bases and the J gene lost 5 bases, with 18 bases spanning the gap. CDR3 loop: CASSPVGRAANEKLFF. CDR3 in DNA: TGTGCCAGCAGCCCAGTAGGCAGGGCGGCAAATGAAAAACTGTTTTTT.

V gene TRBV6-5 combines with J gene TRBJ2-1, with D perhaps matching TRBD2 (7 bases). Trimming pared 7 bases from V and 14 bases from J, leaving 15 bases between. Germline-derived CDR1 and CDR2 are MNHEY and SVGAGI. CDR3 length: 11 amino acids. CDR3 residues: CASNGGQVKFF. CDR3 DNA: TGTGCCAGCAACGGGGGGCAGGTAAAGTTCTTC.

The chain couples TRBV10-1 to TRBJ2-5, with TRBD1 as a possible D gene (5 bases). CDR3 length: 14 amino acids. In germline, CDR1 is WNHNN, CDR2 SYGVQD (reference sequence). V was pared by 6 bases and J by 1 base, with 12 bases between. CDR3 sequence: CASSPDDSQETQYF. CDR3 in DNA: TGCGCCAGCAGCCCCGATGACAGCCAAGAGACCCAGTACTTC.

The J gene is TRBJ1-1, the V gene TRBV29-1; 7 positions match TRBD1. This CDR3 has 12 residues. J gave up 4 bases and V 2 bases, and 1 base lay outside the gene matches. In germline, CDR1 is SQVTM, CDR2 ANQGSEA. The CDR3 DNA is TGCAGCGTTGAAAGGGGGCTCACTGAAGCTTTCTTT. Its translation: CSVERGLTEAFF.

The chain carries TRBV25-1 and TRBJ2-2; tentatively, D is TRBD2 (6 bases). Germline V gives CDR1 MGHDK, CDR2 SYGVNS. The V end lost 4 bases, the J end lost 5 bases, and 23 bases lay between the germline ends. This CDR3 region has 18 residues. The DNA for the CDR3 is TGTGCCAGCAGTGGGGGACCTCGGGGACTCCGGAATACCGGGGAGCTGTTTTTT. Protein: CASSGGPRGLRNTGELFF.

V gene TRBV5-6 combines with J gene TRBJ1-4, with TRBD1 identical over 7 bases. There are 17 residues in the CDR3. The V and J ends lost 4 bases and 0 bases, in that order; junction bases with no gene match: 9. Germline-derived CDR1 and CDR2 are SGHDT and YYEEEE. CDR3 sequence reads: CASSLRQGHATNEKLFF. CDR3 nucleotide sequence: TGTGCCAGCAGCCTTCGACAGGGCCATGCAACTAATGAAAAACTGTTTTTT. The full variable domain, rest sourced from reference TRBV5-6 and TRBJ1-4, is DAGVTQSPTHLIKTRGQQVTLRCSPKSGHDTVSWYQQALGQGPQFIFQYYEEEERQRGNFPDRFSGHQFPNYSSELNVNALLLGDSALYLCASSLRQGHATNEKLFFGSGTQLSVL.

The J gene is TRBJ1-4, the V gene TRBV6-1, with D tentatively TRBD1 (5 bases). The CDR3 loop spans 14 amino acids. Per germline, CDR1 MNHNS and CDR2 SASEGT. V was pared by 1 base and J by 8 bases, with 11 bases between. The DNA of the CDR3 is TGTGCCAGCAGTGAAGGGGGGGTAAGCGAAAAACTGTTTTTT. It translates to CASSEGGVSEKLFF.

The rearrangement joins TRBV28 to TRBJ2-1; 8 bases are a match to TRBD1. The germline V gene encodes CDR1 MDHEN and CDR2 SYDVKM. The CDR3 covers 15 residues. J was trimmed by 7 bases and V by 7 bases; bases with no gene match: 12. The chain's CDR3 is CASTMGQAPRNEQFF. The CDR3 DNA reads TGTGCCAGCACCATGGGACAGGCCCCTAGAAATGAGCAGTTCTTC.

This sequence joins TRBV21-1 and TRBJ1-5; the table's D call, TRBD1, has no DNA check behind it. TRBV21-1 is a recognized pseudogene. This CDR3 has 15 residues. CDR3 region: CASSSPGQVNQPQHF. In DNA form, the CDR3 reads TGTGCCAGCAGCTCGCCGGGACAGGTAAATCAGCCCCAGCATTTT.

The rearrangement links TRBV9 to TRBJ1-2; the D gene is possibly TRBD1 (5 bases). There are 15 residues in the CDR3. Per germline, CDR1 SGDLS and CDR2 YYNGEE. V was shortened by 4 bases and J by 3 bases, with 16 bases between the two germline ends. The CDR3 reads CASSSMDTSHYGYTF. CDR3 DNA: TGTGCCAGCAGCTCAATGGACACCTCTCACTATGGCTACACCTTC.

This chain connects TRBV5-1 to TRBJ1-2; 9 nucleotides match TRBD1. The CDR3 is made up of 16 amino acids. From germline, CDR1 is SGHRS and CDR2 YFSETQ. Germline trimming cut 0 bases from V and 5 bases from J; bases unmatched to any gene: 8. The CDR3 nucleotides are TGCGCCAGCAGCTTGGGACAGGGGGAGACGGTTTATGGCTACACCTTC. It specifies CASSLGQGETVYGYTF.

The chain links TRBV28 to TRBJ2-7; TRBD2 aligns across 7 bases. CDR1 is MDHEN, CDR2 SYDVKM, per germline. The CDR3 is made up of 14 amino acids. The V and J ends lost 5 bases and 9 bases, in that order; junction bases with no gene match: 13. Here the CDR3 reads CASSQGSWGGGQYF. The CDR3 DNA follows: TGTGCCAGCAGTCAAGGTTCCTGGGGGGGAGGGCAGTACTTC.

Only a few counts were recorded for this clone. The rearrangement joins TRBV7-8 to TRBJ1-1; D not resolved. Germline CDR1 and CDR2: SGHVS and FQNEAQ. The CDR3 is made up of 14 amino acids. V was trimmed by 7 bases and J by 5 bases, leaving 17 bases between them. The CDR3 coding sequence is TGTGCCAGCAAGCTATCCGGGTGGAGGACTGAAGCTTTCTTT. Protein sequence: CASKLSGWRTEAFF.